A single TCR beta chain is shown here with its context. Germline V gives CDR1 MNHEY, CDR2 SVGAGI. The CDR3 consists of 13 residues. The V gene lost 6 bases and the J gene lost 3 bases, with 11 bases spanning the gap. The data stem from a study of T cell changes during pregnancy in multiple sclerosis. TCRdb's table, derived via immunoSEQ multiplex PCR, lists solely in-frame clones and lacks some. The sample has about 100,000 clones; 80% to 95% are singletons. The source of this sequence is a female donor with multiple sclerosis, enrolled in a pregnancy study. The chain has TRBV6-5 and TRBJ2-5; the D is unclear. Sequencing used peripheral blood, obtained after pregnancy. The CDR3 region is CASRRGGKETQYF. The CDR3 region has the DNA TGTGCCAGCAGACGAGGCGGAAAAGAGACCCAGTACTTC.